A selection of T cell receptor beta chains follows, all from one sample in a study of OX40 agonist ivuxolimab in advanced cancers. This table comes from immunoSEQ multiplex PCR, and its TCRdb copy is limited to in-frame clones, with some not included. The sample has roughly 40,000 clones, roughly 88% seen once; the top ten hold roughly 13%. The sequenced sample was CD4+ or CD8+ T cells sorted from blood, obtained in a trial of the OX40 agonist ivuxolimab. The receptor set was obtained from an adult with an advanced solid tumor such as melanoma, head and neck, liver or kidney cancer. Each CDR3 is given with its conserved first and last residue. Fields, in order: V gene, J gene, clone size, D gene, CDR3 protein, CDR3 DNA. The D gene is left open where the match is weak. Clone size is shown for a subset of rows, as once, few, many or a class of expanded clone.

>TRBV18|TRBJ1-1|-|-
CASSPHTGSQNTEAFF
TGTGCCAGCTCGCCACATACAGGGAGTCAGAACACTGAAGCTTTCTTT
>TRBV9|TRBJ1-1|-|-
CARGEGTDTEAFF
TGTGCCAGGGGGGAGGGTACCGACACTGAAGCTTTCTTT
>TRBV7-9|TRBJ2-7|-|-
CASSSDLGLEQYF
TGTGCCAGCAGCTCGGACCTTGGTTTGGAGCAGTACTTC
>TRBV6-4|TRBJ2-3|-|TRBD2
CASSEAGGDTDTQYF
TGTGCCAGCAGTGAGGCGGGAGGGGACACAGATACGCAGTATTTT
>TRBV28|TRBJ2-2|-|-
CASSLGRGGSGELFF
TGTGCCAGCAGTTTAGGCAGGGGAGGATCCGGGGAGCTGTTTTTT
>TRBV5-1|TRBJ1-1|-|TRBD1
CASSLQGAPAGTEAFF
TGCGCCAGCAGCTTACAGGGGGCCCCAGCCGGCACTGAAGCTTTCTTT
>TRBV4-1|TRBJ2-2|-|-
CASSQEGQGVVGHGELFF
TGCGCCAGCAGCCAAGAAGGGCAGGGAGTGGTGGGTCACGGGGAGCTGTTTTTT
>TRBV7-9|TRBJ1-4|once|-
CASSSNSMGEKLFF
TGTGCCAGCAGCTCAAATTCCATGGGCGAAAAACTGTTTTTT
>TRBV28|TRBJ2-7|-|-
CASSFPARAAYEQYF
TGTGCCAGCAGTTTTCCGGCCAGGGCAGCCTACGAGCAGTACTTC
>TRBV2|TRBJ1-5|-|TRBD1
CASSTRQGNQPQHF
TGTGCCAGCAGTACCCGACAGGGTAATCAGCCCCAGCATTTT
>TRBV14|TRBJ2-2|-|-
CASSPWASVETGELFF
TGTGCCAGCAGCCCCTGGGCTAGCGTAGAAACCGGGGAGCTGTTTTTT
>TRBV2|TRBJ2-2|-|-
CASSGRLAGELFF
TGTGCCAGCAGTGGGCGACTAGCCGGGGAGCTGTTTTTT
>TRBV4-1|TRBJ2-7|-|TRBD2
CASSPREGSYEQYF
TGCGCCAGCAGCCCGCGGGAGGGGAGCTACGAGCAGTACTTC
>TRBV4-1|TRBJ2-1|-|-
CASSQDESKQFF
TGCGCCAGCAGCCAAGACGAGAGCAAGCAGTTCTTC
>TRBV11-3|TRBJ2-6|-|-
CASSPGEGFSGANVLTF
TGTGCCAGCAGCCCGGGTGAGGGGTTCTCTGGGGCCAACGTCCTGACTTTC
>TRBV30|TRBJ1-4|few|-
CAWSRHPEKLFF
TGTGCCTGGAGTAGACATCCTGAAAAACTGTTTTTT
>TRBV30|TRBJ2-2|-|-
CAWSATKFFRGTGELFF
TGTGCCTGGAGTGCGACAAAATTTTTCCGAGGCACCGGGGAGCTGTTTTTT
>TRBV4-1|TRBJ2-3|-|-
CASSQSDSTDTQYF
TGCGCCAGCAGCCAATCGGACAGCACAGATACGCAGTATTTT
>TRBV7-6|TRBJ1-6|once|-
CASSLASGRLGNNSPLHF
TGTGCCAGCAGCTTAGCGTCGGGGAGATTAGGAAATAATTCACCCCTCCACTTT
>TRBV27|TRBJ1-4|-|-
CASSLKEREKLFF
TGTGCCAGCAGTTTAAAGGAGAGAGAAAAACTGTTTTTT
>TRBV5-8|TRBJ2-1|-|TRBD2
CASSPPGKRGRNEQFF
TGTGCCAGCAGCCCGCCGGGGAAGCGGGGACGGAATGAGCAGTTCTTC
>TRBV28|TRBJ2-2|-|-
CASSFWQPITGELFF
TGTGCCAGCAGTTTTTGGCAGCCGATAACCGGGGAGCTGTTTTTT
>TRBV19|TRBJ2-3|-|-
CASSSQGHPTDTQYF
TGTGCCAGTAGTTCCCAGGGTCACCCGACAGATACGCAGTATTTT
>TRBV7-3|TRBJ2-3|-|TRBD2
CASSLGPTSGTDTQYF
TGTGCCAGCAGCTTAGGCCCGACTAGCGGCACAGATACGCAGTATTTT
>TRBV4-1|TRBJ2-5|once|-
CASSQDLWETQYF
TGCGCCAGCAGCCAAGACCTTTGGGAGACCCAGTACTTC
>TRBV5-1|TRBJ1-2|-|TRBD1
CASSLQTGGNYGYTF
TGCGCCAGCAGCTTGCAGACAGGGGGTAACTATGGCTACACCTTC
>TRBV5-1|TRBJ2-3|-|TRBD1
CASSLASTGSTDTQYF
TGCGCCAGCAGCTTGGCCTCGACAGGGAGCACAGATACGCAGTATTTT
>TRBV6-4|TRBJ2-1|-|TRBD2
CASRTIAGAYNEQFF
TGTGCCAGCAGGACAATAGCGGGGGCCTACAATGAGCAGTTCTTC
>TRBV27|TRBJ2-7|-|TRBD1
CASSYFGQGESEQYF
TGTGCCAGCAGTTATTTCGGACAGGGTGAGTCCGAGCAGTACTTC
>TRBV5-8|TRBJ1-2|-|-
CASSSWTSRRDYGYTF
TGTGCCAGCAGCTCCTGGACCTCCCGGAGAGACTATGGCTACACCTTC
>TRBV6-1|TRBJ2-5|-|-
CASRDLGETQYF
TGTGCCAGCAGGGACCTTGGGGAGACCCAGTACTTC
>TRBV18|TRBJ2-4|-|TRBD1
CASSPSEPGQLAKNIQYF
TGTGCCAGCTCACCAAGCGAACCGGGACAGCTAGCCAAAAACATTCAGTACTTC
>TRBV29-1|TRBJ1-1|-|-
CSVSGRANTEAFF
TGCAGCGTTTCGGGACGGGCGAACACTGAAGCTTTCTTT
>TRBV30|TRBJ1-5|-|-
CAWSVGTLNQPQHF
TGTGCCTGGAGTGTCGGGACACTCAATCAGCCCCAGCATTTT
>TRBV19|TRBJ2-7|-|TRBD2
CASSIVGTSSYEQYF
TGTGCCAGTAGTATAGTCGGGACTAGCTCCTACGAGCAGTACTTC
>TRBV7-3|TRBJ2-7|-|TRBD2
CASRVEREHYEQYF
TGTGCCAGCAGAGTAGAGCGGGAGCACTACGAGCAGTACTTC